These 15 T cell receptor beta chains were sequenced from one sample in a study of blood T cell repertoires in COVID-19. Produced via immunoSEQ multiplex PCR; TCRdb's table is partial and in-frame only. The repertoire holds approximately 170,000 clones, around 83% seen once, with under 15% in the top ten. Sample: peripheral blood. All receptors come from a man in his 70s who had recovered from COVID-19.

This chain joins TRBV7-9 and TRBJ1-1, with 8 nucleotides matching TRBD1. The CDR3 is made up of 14 amino acids. Germline CDR1 reads SEHNR; CDR2 reads FQNEAQ (reference sequence). The ends lost 4 bases at V and 1 base at J; junction bases unmatched: 2. Written as DNA, the CDR3 is TGTGCCAGCAGCTCCGGACAGGGGAACACTGAAGCTTTCTTT. Translating it yields CASSSGQGNTEAFF.

This sequence joins TRBV11-3 and TRBJ2-6; D gene ambiguous. The CDR3 runs 16 residues. The germline V gene encodes CDR1 SGHNT and CDR2 YENEEA. Trimming stripped 1 base from V and 1 base from J, with 8 bases between. The CDR3 protein is CASSLGTGSGANVLTF. As DNA, the CDR3 is TGTGCCAGCAGCTTAGGTACCGGGTCTGGGGCCAACGTCCTGACTTTC.

V usage is TRBV4-1 and J usage is TRBJ2-7, with 7 positions matching TRBD1. The junction had 5 bases not matched to a gene; V was cut back by 0 bases and J by 0 bases. This CDR3 contains 16 residues. Germline CDR1 reads MGHRA; CDR2 reads YSYEKL. The CDR3 bases are TGCGCCAGCAGCCAAGATCGGCAGGGGGACTCCTACGAGCAGTACTTC. This encodes CASSQDRQGDSYEQYF.

The CDR3 DNA reads as TGTGCCAGCAGCTTAGCGTGGCAGGGGGAGACCCAGTACTTC. It translates to CASSLAWQGETQYF. The chain carries TRBV7-8 and TRBJ2-5; D perhaps matches TRBD1 (6 bases). The V end was cut by 0 bases, the J end by 5 bases, with 10 bases between. The germline V gene has CDR1 SGHVS and CDR2 FQNEAQ. This CDR3 has 14 amino acids.

V usage is TRBV5-1 and J usage is TRBJ2-6; TRBD1 might be the D (6 bases). V was clipped by 4 bases and J by 1 base, with 9 bases between them. This CDR3 is built from 15 residues. CDR1 is SGHRS and CDR2 is YFSETQ in the germline V gene. This chain's CDR3 is CASSATGSGANVLTF. DNA for the CDR3: TGCGCCAGCAGCGCCACAGGGTCTGGGGCCAACGTCCTGACTTTC.

This chain uses TRBV18 with TRBJ2-1; 15 bases are a match to TRBD2. Germline assignment: CDR1 KGHSH and CDR2 LQKENI. With 6 bases clipped from V and 8 bases from J, the junction kept 8 bases outside the gene matches. The CDR3 sequence is 16 residues long. The CDR3 sequence is CASSDGLAGGLDEQFF. Written as DNA, the CDR3 is TGTGCCAGCTCTGACGGACTAGCGGGAGGGCTGGATGAGCAGTTCTTC.

This clone was seen more than once but under ten times. The chain has TRBV27 and TRBJ2-2; D perhaps matches TRBD2 (5 bases). This CDR3 is 13 amino acids long. Germline values: CDR1 MNHEY, CDR2 SMNVEV (reference sequence). Trimming shortened V by 1 base and J by 7 bases, and 7 bases separated the two germline ends. DNA of the CDR3: TGTGCCAGCAGTTTATGGAGGAGCGGGGAGCTGTTTTTT. This codes for CASSLWRSGELFF.

This sequence joins TRBV5-4 and TRBJ2-1; 9 bases fit TRBD2. Germline CDR1 is SGHNT and CDR2 is YYREEE (reference sequence). There are 15 residues in the CDR3. With V trimmed by 0 bases and J by 7 bases, 5 bases remained unmatched. The CDR3 coding sequence is TGTGCCAGCAGCTTGGCCGGCGGGAGGGTAAATGAGCAGTTCTTC. As protein: CASSLAGGRVNEQFF.

The chain couples TRBV4-1 to TRBJ2-1, with TRBD2 matching over 8 bases. Per germline, CDR1 MGHRA and CDR2 YSYEKL. Trimming at V came to 0 bases and at J to 9 bases, leaving 13 bases not matched to a gene. This CDR3 spans 17 amino acids. This chain's CDR3 is CASSQDPSGSGRGEQFF. The CDR3 nucleotides read TGCGCCAGCAGCCAAGATCCAAGCGGGAGTGGTAGGGGTGAGCAGTTCTTC.

V gene TRBV15 combines with J gene TRBJ2-1; D is uncertain. The CDR3 spans 15 residues. Germline CDR1 reads LNHNV; CDR2 reads YYDKDF (reference sequence). Trimming left V 2 bases short and J 5 bases short, with 13 bases between. This chain's CDR3 is CATSRYENGHNEQFF. The CDR3 nucleotides are TGTGCCACCAGCAGATACGAAAATGGCCACAATGAGCAGTTCTTC.

The rearrangement joins TRBV19 to TRBJ2-3; D is possibly TRBD2 (5 bases). V lost 9 bases and J 3 bases, leaving 10 bases between the germline ends. This CDR3 spans 12 amino acids. From germline, CDR1 is LNHDA and CDR2 SQIVND (reference sequence). CDR3 loop: CASGLETDTQYF. DNA of the CDR3: TGTGCCAGCGGACTGGAGACAGATACGCAGTATTTT.

The rearrangement joins TRBV7-9 to TRBJ1-5; D ambiguous. The V gene lost 1 base and the J gene lost 4 bases, with 8 bases spanning the gap. CDR1 and CDR2 (germline): SEHNR, FQNEAQ (reference sequence). The CDR3 is made up of 14 amino acids. CDR3 protein: CASSLGERNQPQHF. In DNA, the CDR3 is TGTGCCAGCAGCTTAGGAGAGAGAAATCAGCCCCAGCATTTT.

This sequence joins TRBV7-9 and TRBJ2-3; 9 nucleotides align to TRBD2. V trimming: 2 bases; J trimming: 2 bases; junction bases outside the gene matches: 5. In germline, CDR1 is SEHNR, CDR2 FQNEAQ (reference sequence). The CDR3 consists of 16 residues. The CDR3, as DNA: TGTGCCAGCAGCTTATCCCTAGCGGGATCCACAGATACGCAGTATTTT. This gives the protein CASSLSLAGSTDTQYF. Looking up the rest from reference TRBV7-9 and TRBJ2-3 gives the full variable domain: DTGVSQNPRHKITKRGQNVTFRCDPISEHNRLYWYRQTLGQGPEFLTYFQNEAQLEKSRLLSDRFSAERPKGSFSTLEIQRTEQGDSAMYLCASSLSLAGSTDTQYFGPGTRLTVL.

This rearrangement joins TRBV5-4 to TRBJ2-5, with 10 bases identical to TRBD1. The CDR3 spans 15 residues. J lost 2 bases, V lost 4 bases, and 5 bases had no gene match. Germline values: CDR1 SGHNT, CDR2 YYREEE (reference sequence). CDR3 amino acids: CASSIGTGEQETQYF. The CDR3 DNA is TGTGCCAGCAGCATAGGGACAGGGGAACAAGAGACCCAGTACTTC. Combining the CDR3 with reference TRBV5-4 and TRBJ2-5 gives the whole variable domain ETGVTQSPTHLIKTRGQQVTLRCSSQSGHNTVSWYQQALGQGPQFIFQYYREEENGRGNFPPRFSGLQFPNYSSELNVNALELDDSALYLCASSIGTGEQETQYFGPGTRLLVL.

CDR3 DNA: TGCGCCGGGGGGACAGGCGGCCTTAAGAACACCGGGGAGCTGTTTTTT. It is translated as CAGGTGGLKNTGELFF. The chain carries TRBV23-1 and TRBJ2-2; 8 nucleotides match TRBD1. TRBV23-1 is reported as an ORF; its role is uncertain. The CDR3 has 16 residues. Losses at the gene ends were 11 bases for V and 1 base for J; bases not matched to a gene: 12.